The rows below give T cell receptor beta chains drawn from one sample of a study of blood T cells in healthy people across ages. A single record per CDR3 protein comes from TCRdb applying MiXCR to the 5' RACE reads. The table has around 1.5 million distinct CDR3 sequences, around 59% seen once; the top ten hold about 6.7%. The sample was blood. Source of these receptors: a man younger than 35 in good health. CDR3s include the opening cysteine and the closing phenylalanine or tryptophan. The order of the fields is clone size, V gene, J gene, D gene, CDR3 protein, CDR3 DNA. The D gene is left open where the match is weak. A row's size may be missing; if present it is once, few, many or a size class.

clone_size: few
v_call: TRBV6-2/TRBV6-3
j_call: TRBJ2-5
d_call: TRBD1
cdr3_aa: CASSYSEDRAVSKTQYF
cdr3_nt: TGTGCCAGCAGTTACTCGGAGGACAGGGCAGTGAGTAAGACCCAGTACTTC

clone_size: few
v_call: TRBV29-1
j_call: TRBJ2-2
d_call: TRBD2
cdr3_aa: CSGQSGRGNGELFF
cdr3_nt: TGCAGCGGCCAAAGCGGGAGGGGAAACGGGGAGCTGTTTTTT

clone_size: -
v_call: TRBV3-1
j_call: TRBJ1-6
d_call: -
cdr3_aa: CASSQEWDIGSSPLHF
cdr3_nt: TGTGCCAGCAGCCAAGAGTGGGACATAGGAAGTTCACCCCTCCACTTT

clone_size: few
v_call: TRBV13
j_call: TRBJ2-5
d_call: -
cdr3_aa: CASSFSNSIQETQYF
cdr3_nt: TGTGCCAGCAGCTTCAGTAACAGCATCCAAGAGACCCAGTACTTC

clone_size: few
v_call: TRBV12-3/TRBV12-4
j_call: TRBJ1-1
d_call: -
cdr3_aa: CASSFTMVMNTEAFF
cdr3_nt: TGTGCCAGCAGTTTCACAATGGTGATGAACACTGAAGCTTTCTTT

clone_size: once
v_call: TRBV20-1
j_call: TRBJ2-1
d_call: -
cdr3_aa: CSARDGGNNEQFF
cdr3_nt: TGCAGTGCTAGAGATGGGGGTAACAATGAGCAGTTCTTC

clone_size: few
v_call: TRBV2
j_call: TRBJ2-5
d_call: -
cdr3_aa: CASSDEGLVTQYF
cdr3_nt: TGTGCCAGCAGTGACGAGGGTTTGGTGACCCAGTACTTC

clone_size: -
v_call: TRBV3-1
j_call: TRBJ1-2
d_call: -
cdr3_aa: CASSQGGGSRNYGYTF
cdr3_nt: TGTGCCAGCAGCCAAGGGGGTGGGAGTAGGAACTATGGCTACACCTTC

clone_size: few
v_call: TRBV7-8
j_call: TRBJ2-3
d_call: -
cdr3_aa: CASHLWGSDTQYF
cdr3_nt: TGTGCCAGCCACTTATGGGGATCAGATACGCAGTATTTT

clone_size: -
v_call: TRBV4-2
j_call: TRBJ1-2
d_call: -
cdr3_aa: CASSSIRTDIRNYGYTF
cdr3_nt: TGTGCCAGCAGCTCAATACGGACCGATATCCGTAACTATGGCTACACCTTC

clone_size: -
v_call: TRBV29-1
j_call: TRBJ1-1
d_call: TRBD1
cdr3_aa: CSVDRDSYTEAFF
cdr3_nt: TGCAGCGTAGACCGGGACAGCTACACTGAAGCTTTCTTT

clone_size: -
v_call: TRBV9
j_call: TRBJ2-1
d_call: -
cdr3_aa: CASSVGVGLGDEQFF
cdr3_nt: TGTGCCAGCAGCGTAGGAGTCGGGTTAGGCGATGAGCAGTTCTTC

clone_size: few
v_call: TRBV12-3/TRBV12-4
j_call: TRBJ2-5
d_call: -
cdr3_aa: CASSSLPVGSQETQYF
cdr3_nt: TGTGCCAGCAGCTCTCTACCGGTCGGTTCCCAAGAGACCCAGTACTTC

clone_size: -
v_call: TRBV3-1
j_call: TRBJ2-2
d_call: -
cdr3_aa: CASSQRGSTGELFF
cdr3_nt: TGTGCCAGCAGCCAACGGGGGAGCACCGGGGAGCTGTTTTTT

clone_size: few
v_call: TRBV4-3
j_call: TRBJ2-1
d_call: TRBD2
cdr3_aa: CASSQEVGGAYNEQFF
cdr3_nt: TGCGCCAGCAGCCAAGAAGTGGGGGGGGCCTACAATGAGCAGTTCTTC

clone_size: -
v_call: TRBV27
j_call: TRBJ1-5
d_call: -
cdr3_aa: CASSPKGYQPQHF
cdr3_nt: TGTGCCAGCAGCCCTAAGGGCTACCAGCCCCAGCATTTT

clone_size: -
v_call: TRBV20-1
j_call: TRBJ2-7
d_call: -
cdr3_aa: CSAPQDSSYEQYF
cdr3_nt: TGCAGTGCCCCACAGGACAGCTCCTACGAGCAGTACTTC

clone_size: -
v_call: TRBV4-1
j_call: TRBJ2-7
d_call: -
cdr3_aa: CASSHSAGDVSEQYF
cdr3_nt: TGCGCCAGCAGCCACAGTGCCGGGGACGTGTCCGAGCAGTACTTC

clone_size: few
v_call: TRBV20-1
j_call: TRBJ2-7
d_call: -
cdr3_aa: CSARGDVGQGYEQYF
cdr3_nt: TGCAGTGCTAGGGGGGATGTTGGTCAGGGCTACGAGCAGTACTTC

clone_size: -
v_call: TRBV19
j_call: TRBJ1-2
d_call: -
cdr3_aa: CASKGLGNIRNGYTF
cdr3_nt: TGTGCCAGCAAGGGCCTGGGGAACATTCGGAATGGCTACACCTTC